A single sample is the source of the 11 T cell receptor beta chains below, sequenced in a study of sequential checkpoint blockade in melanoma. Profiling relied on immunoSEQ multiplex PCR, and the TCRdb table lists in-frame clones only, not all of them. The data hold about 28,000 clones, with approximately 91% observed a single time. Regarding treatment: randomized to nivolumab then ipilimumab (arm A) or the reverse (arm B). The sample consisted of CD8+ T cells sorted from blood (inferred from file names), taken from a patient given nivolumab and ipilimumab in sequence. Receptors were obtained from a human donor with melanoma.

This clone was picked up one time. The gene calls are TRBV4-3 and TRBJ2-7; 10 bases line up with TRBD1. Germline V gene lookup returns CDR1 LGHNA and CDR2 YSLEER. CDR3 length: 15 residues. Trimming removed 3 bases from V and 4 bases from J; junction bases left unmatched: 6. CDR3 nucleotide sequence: TGCGCCAGCAGCCAGGCCGGACAGGGGGGTTACGAGCAGTACTTC. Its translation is CASSQAGQGGYEQYF.

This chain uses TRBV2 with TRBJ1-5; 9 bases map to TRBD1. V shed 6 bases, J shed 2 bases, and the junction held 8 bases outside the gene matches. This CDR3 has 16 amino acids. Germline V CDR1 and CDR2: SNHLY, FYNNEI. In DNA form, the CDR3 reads TGTGCCAGCAGCCAACAGGGGGCATGGGGCAATCAGCCCCAGCATTTT. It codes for CASSQQGAWGNQPQHF.

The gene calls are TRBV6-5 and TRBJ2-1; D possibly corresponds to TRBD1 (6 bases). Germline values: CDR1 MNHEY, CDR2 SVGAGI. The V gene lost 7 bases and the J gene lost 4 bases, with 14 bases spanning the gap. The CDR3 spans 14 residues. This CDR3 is CASTTDRSYNEQFF. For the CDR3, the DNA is TGTGCCAGCACCACAGACAGGAGTTACAATGAGCAGTTCTTC.

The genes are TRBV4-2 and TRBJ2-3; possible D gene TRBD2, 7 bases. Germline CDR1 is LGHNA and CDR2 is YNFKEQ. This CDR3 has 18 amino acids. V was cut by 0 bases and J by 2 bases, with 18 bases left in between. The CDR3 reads CASSQEEKGEGLTDTQYF. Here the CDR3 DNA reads TGTGCCAGCAGCCAAGAAGAGAAGGGGGAGGGCCTCACAGATACGCAGTATTTT.

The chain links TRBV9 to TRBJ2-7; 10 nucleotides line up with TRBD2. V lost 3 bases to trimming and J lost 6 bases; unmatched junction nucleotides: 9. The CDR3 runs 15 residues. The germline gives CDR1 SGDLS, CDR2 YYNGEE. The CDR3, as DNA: TGTGCCAGCAGCGCTTGTCTAGCGGGAGTGTGCGAGCAGTACTTC. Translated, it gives CASSACLAGVCEQYF.

CDR3 loop: CASSILAGVNNEQFF. The CDR3 bases are TGTGCCAGTAGTATTCTAGCGGGGGTAAACAATGAGCAGTTCTTC. The chain has TRBV19 and TRBJ2-1; the match to TRBD2 covers 10 bases. This CDR3 has 15 amino acids. The germline gives CDR1 LNHDA, CDR2 SQIVND (reference sequence). V shed 3 bases, J shed 5 bases, and the junction held 4 bases outside the gene matches.

CDR3 sequence reads: CASSLSGARSNQPQHF. DNA of the CDR3: TGTGCCAGCAGTTTATCAGGGGCCCGTAGCAATCAGCCCCAGCATTTT. The J gene is TRBJ1-5, the V gene TRBV28, with D maybe TRBD1 (6 bases). CDR3 length: 16 residues. The germline V gene encodes CDR1 MDHEN and CDR2 SYDVKM. V was pared by 1 base and J by 0 bases, with 10 bases between.

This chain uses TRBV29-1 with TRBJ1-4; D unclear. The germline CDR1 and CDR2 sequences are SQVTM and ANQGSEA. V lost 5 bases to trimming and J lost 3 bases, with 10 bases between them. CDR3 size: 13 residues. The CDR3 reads CSVLAQSNEKLFF. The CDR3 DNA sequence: TGCAGCGTTTTGGCACAGTCTAATGAAAAACTGTTTTTT. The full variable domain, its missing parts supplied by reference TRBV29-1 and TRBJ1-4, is SAVISQKPSRDICQRGTSLTIQCQVDSQVTMMFWYRQQPGQSLTLIATANQGSEATYESGFVIDKFPISRPNLTFSTLTVSNMSPEDSSIYLCSVLAQSNEKLFFGSGTQLSVL.

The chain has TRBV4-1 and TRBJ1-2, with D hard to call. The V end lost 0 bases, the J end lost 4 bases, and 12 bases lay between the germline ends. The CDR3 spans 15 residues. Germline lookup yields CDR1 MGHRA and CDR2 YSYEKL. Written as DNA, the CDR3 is TGCGCCAGCAGCCAAGAGCCCGGGGAACTCTATGGCTACACCTTC. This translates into CASSQEPGELYGYTF.

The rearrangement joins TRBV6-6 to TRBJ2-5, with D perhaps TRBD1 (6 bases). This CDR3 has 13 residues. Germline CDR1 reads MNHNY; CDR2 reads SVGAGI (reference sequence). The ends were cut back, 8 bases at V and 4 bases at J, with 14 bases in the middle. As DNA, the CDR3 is TGTGCCAGCCTTCAGGGGTTTGGAGAGACCCAGTACTTC. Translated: CASLQGFGETQYF.

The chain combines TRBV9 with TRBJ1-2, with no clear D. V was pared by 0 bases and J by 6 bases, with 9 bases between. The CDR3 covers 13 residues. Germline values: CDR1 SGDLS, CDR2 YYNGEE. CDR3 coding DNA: TGTGCCAGCAGCGTAGGATGGGAGAATGGCTACACCTTC. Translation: CASSVGWENGYTF.